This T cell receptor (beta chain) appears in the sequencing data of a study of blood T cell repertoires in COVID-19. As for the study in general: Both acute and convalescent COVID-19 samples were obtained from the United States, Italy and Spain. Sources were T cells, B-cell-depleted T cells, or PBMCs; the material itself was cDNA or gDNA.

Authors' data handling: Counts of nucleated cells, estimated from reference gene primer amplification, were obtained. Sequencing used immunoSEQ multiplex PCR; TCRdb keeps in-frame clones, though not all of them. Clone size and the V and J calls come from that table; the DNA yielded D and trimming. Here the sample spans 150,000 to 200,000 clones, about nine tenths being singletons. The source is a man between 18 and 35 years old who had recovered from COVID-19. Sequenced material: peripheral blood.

CDR3 sequence reads: CASSYLQGTGELFF. CDR3 DNA: TGTGCCAGCAGTTACTTACAGGGGACCGGGGAGCTGTTTTTT. The chain couples TRBV6-5 to TRBJ2-2, with 7 nucleotides matching TRBD1. CDR3 size: 14 residues. V lost 1 base and J lost 5; bases outside the gene matches: 1. Germline-derived CDR1 and CDR2 are MNHEY and SVGAGI.